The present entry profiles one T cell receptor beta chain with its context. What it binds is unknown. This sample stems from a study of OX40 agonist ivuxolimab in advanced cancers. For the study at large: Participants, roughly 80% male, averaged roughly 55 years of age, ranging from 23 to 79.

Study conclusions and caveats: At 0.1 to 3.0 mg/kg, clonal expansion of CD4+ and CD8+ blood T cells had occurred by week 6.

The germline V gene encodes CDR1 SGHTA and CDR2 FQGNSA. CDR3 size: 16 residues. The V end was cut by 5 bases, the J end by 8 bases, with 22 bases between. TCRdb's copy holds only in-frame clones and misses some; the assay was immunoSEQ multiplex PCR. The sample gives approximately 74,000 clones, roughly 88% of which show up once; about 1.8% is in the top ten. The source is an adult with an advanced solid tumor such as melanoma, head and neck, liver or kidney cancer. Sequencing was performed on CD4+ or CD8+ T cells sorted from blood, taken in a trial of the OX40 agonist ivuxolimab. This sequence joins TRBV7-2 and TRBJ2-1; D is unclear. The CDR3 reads CASSPQVRVIGDEQFF. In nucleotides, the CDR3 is TGTGCCAGCAGCCCACAAGTCAGAGTAATCGGCGATGAGCAGTTCTTC. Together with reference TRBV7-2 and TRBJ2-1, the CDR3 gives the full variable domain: GAGVSQSPSNKVTEKGKDVELRCDPISGHTALYWYRQSLGQGLEFLIYFQGNSAPDKSGLPSDRFSAERTGGSVSTLTIQRTQQEDSAVYLCASSPQVRVIGDEQFFGPGTRLTVL.